This record covers a single T cell receptor beta chain. Assay: immunoSEQ multiplex PCR; the TCRdb copy retains only in-frame clones and omits some. The table has roughly 72,000 clones, about 92% seen once. Germline V gene sequence: CDR1 MDHEN, CDR2 SYDVKM. Germline trimming cut 7 bases from V and 4 bases from J; bases unmatched to any gene: 13. CDR3 length equals 18 residues. The sample comes from a study of technical replicates of blood from several donors. This TCR derives from a human donor in good health. This rearrangement joins TRBV28 to TRBJ2-1, with 13 nucleotides matching TRBD2. Specimen: T cells isolated from PBMCs. The CDR3 sequence: CASNTGTSGIKGYNEQFF. The CDR3 bases are TGTGCCAGCAATACCGGGACTAGCGGGATAAAGGGGTACAATGAGCAGTTCTTC.